This TCR beta chain was identified during a study of breast tumors, draining lymph nodes, adjacent tissues. This clonotype was recorded a few times. TCRdb reprocessed the multiplex PCR reads with MiXCR, giving one entry per CDR3 protein. The repertoire holds around 170,000 distinct CDR3 sequences, with about 30% as singletons. The ends were cut back, 5 bases at V and 2 bases at J, with 27 bases in the middle. This CDR3 has 18 residues. Germline V gene data show CDR1 as SQVTM and CDR2 as ANQGSEA. Breast cancer patients provided tissue from their axillary draining lymph nodes. The source material was axillary lymph node tissue. This clonotype was sampled from a female donor with breast cancer. Some clones in this sample may be carry-over from other donors' samples. V usage is TRBV29-1 and J usage is TRBJ1-1, with a tentative D call TRBD1 (5 bases). This CDR3 reads CSVYSRAAVLRVNTEAFF. The CDR3 DNA follows: TGCAGCGTTTATAGCCGGGCAGCCGTACTCAGGGTAAACACTGAAGCTTTCTTT.